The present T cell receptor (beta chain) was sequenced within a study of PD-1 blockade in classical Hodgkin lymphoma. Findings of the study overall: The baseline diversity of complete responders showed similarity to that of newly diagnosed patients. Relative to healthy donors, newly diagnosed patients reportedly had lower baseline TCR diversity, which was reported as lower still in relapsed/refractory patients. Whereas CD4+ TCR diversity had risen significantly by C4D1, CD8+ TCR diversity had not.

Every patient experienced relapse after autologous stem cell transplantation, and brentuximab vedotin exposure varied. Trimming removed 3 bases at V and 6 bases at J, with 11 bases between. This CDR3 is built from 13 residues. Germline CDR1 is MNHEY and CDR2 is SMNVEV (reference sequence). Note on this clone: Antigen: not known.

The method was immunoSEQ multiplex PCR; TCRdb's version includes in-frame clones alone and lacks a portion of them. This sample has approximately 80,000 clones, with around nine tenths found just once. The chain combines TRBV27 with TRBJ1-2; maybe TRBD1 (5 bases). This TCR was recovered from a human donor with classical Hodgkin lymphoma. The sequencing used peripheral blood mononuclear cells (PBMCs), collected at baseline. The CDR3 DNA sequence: TGTGCCAGCAGTTTCCAGGGTTGGGATGGCTACACCTTC. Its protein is CASSFQGWDGYTF.